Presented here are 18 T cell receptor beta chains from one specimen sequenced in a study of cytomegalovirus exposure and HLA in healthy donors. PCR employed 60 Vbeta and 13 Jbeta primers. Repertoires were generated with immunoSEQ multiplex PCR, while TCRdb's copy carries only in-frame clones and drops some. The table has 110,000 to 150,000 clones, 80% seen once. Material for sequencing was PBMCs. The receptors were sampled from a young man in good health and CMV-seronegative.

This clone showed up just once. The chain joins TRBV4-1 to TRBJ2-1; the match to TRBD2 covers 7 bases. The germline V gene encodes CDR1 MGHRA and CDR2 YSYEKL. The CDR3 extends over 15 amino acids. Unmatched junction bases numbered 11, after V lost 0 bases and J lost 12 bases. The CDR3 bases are TGCGCCAGCAGCCAAGATTTGGGAGGGGCCGGTAGGCAGTTCTTC. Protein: CASSQDLGGAGRQFF.

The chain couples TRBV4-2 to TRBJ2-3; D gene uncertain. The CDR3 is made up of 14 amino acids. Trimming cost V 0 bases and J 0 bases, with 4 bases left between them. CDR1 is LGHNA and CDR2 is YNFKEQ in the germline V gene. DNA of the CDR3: TGTGCCAGCAGCCAAGAACAGAGCACAGATACGCAGTATTTT. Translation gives CASSQEQSTDTQYF.

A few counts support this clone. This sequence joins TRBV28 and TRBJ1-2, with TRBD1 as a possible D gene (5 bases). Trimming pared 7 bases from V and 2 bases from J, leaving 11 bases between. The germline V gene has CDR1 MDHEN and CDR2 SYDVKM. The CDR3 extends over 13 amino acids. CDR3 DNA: TGTGCCAGCATCCCGGACACGAACTATGGCTACACCTTC. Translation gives CASIPDTNYGYTF.

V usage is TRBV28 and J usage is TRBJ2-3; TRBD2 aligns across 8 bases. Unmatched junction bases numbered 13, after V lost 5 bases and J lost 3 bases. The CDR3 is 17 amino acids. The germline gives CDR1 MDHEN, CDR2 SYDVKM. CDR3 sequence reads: CASSPSYSGRSTDTQYF. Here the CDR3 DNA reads TGTGCCAGCAGTCCCTCGTACAGCGGGAGATCGACAGATACGCAGTATTTT.

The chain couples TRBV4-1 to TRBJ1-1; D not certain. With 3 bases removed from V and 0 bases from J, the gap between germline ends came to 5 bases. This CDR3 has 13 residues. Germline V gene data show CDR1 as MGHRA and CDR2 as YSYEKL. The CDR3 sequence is CASSQQMNTEAFF. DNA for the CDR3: TGCGCCAGCAGCCAGCAGATGAACACTGAAGCTTTCTTT.

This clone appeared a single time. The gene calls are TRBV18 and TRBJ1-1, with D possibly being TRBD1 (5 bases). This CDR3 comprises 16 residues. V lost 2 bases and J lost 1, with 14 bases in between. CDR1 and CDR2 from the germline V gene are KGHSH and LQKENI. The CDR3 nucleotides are TGTGCCAGCTCACCAGTGGAGGGGTCGGGGAACACTGAAGCTTTCTTT. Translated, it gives CASSPVEGSGNTEAFF.

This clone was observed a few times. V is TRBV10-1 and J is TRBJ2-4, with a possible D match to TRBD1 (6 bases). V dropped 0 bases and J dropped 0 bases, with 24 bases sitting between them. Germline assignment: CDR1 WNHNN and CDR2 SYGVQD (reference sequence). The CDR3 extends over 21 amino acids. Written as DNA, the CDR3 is TGCGCCAGCAGTGAGTCGATGTACTATGATCCCAGGGGAGTAGCCAAAAACATTCAGTACTTC. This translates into CASSESMYYDPRGVAKNIQYF.

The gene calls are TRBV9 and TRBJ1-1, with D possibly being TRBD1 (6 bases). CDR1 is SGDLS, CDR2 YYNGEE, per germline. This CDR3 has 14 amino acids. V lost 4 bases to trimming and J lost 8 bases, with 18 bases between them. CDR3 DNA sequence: TGTGCCAGCAGCATTCGGACAGACCTCATGGAAGCTTTCTTT. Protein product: CASSIRTDLMEAFF.

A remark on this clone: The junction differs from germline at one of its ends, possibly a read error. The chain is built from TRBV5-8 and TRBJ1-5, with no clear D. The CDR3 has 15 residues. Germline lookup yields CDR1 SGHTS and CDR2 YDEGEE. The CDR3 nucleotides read TGTGCCAGCAGCTCTATACCAAATAGCAATCAGCCCCAGAATTTT. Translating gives CASSSIPNSNQPQNF.

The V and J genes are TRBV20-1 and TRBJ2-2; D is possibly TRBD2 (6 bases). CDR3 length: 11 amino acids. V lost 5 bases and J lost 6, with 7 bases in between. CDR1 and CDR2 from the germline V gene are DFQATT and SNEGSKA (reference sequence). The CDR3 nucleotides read TGCAGTGCTCGACTAGCCGGGGAGCTGTTTTTT. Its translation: CSARLAGELFF.

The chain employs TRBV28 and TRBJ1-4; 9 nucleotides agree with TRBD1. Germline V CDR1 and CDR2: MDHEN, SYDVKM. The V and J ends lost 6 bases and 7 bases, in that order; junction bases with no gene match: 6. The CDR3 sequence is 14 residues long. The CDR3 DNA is TGTGCCAGCAGACAAACAGGGGGCCCTGAAAAACTGTTTTTT. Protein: CASRQTGGPEKLFF.

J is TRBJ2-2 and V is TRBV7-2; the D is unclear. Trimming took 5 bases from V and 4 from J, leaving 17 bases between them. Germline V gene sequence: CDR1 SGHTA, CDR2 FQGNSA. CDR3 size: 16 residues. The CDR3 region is CASSHSRITFTGELFF. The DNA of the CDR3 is TGTGCCAGCAGCCACTCCAGGATCACCTTCACCGGGGAGCTGTTTTTT.

In DNA form, the CDR3 reads TGTGCTAGTGGGGCGCGGGGAAACACCATATATTTT. Translating gives CASGARGNTIYF. The gene calls are TRBV12-5 and TRBJ1-3; D is unclear. The germline V and J ends were trimmed by 6 bases and 4 bases, with 7 bases remaining between them. Looked up from germline, CDR1 is LGHNT and CDR2 is FRNRAP. The CDR3 is made up of 12 amino acids.

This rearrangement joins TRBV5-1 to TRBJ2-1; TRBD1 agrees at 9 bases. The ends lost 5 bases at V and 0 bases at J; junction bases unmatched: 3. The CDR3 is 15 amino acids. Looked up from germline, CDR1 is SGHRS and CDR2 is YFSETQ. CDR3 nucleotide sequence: TGCGCCAGCAGGGACAGGGGCCTCTCCTACAATGAGCAGTTCTTC. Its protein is CASRDRGLSYNEQFF.

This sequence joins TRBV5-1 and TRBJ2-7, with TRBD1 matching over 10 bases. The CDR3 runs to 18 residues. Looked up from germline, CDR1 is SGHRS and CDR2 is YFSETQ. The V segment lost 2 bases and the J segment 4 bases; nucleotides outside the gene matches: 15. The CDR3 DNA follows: TGCGCCAGCAGCTTCGGACAGGGGGAGACCTCCTATACTTACGAGCAGTACTTC. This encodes CASSFGQGETSYTYEQYF.

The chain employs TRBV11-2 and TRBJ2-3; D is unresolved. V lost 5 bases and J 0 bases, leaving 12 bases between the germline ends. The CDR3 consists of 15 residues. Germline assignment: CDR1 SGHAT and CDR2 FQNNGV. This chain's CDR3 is CASSALTGSTDTQYF. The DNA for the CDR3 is TGTGCCAGCAGCGCCCTCACGGGTAGCACAGATACGCAGTATTTT.

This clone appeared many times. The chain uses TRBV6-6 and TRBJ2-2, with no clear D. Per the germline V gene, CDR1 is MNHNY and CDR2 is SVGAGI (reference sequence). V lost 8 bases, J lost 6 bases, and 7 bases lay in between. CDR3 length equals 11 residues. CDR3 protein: CASFQAGELFF. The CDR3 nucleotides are TGTGCCAGCTTCCAGGCCGGGGAGCTGTTTTTT.

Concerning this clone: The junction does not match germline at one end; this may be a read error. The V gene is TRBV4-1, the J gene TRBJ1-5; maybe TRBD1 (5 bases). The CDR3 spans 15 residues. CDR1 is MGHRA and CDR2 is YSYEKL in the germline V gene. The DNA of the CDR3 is TGCGCCAGCAGCCAAGATCCGGGGGTTGGTCAGCCCCAGAATTTT. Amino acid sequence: CASSQDPGVGQPQNF.